One sample yielded the 15 T cell receptor beta chains listed below, sequenced in a study of blood T cell repertoires in COVID-19. This table comes from immunoSEQ multiplex PCR, and its TCRdb copy is limited to in-frame clones, with some not included. The profile covers some 14,000 clones, with 73% appearing a single time and 20% to 25% taken by the ten largest. Sequences were obtained from peripheral blood. The receptors stem from a boy aged 2 to 10 with active or convalescent COVID-19.

The chain carries TRBV7-9 and TRBJ2-5; D is uncertain. Trimming removed 5 bases from V and 5 bases from J, with 6 bases in between. This CDR3 contains 11 residues. Germline CDR1 is SEHNR and CDR2 is FQNEAQ (reference sequence). The CDR3 sequence: CASSLTETQYF. The DNA of the CDR3 is TGTGCCAGCAGCCTAACCGAGACCCAGTACTTC.

This chain uses TRBV6-4 with TRBJ1-2; D is undetermined. The CDR3 is 14 amino acids. The V and J ends lost 4 bases and 4 bases respectively, with 13 bases between them. Per germline, CDR1 MRHNA and CDR2 SNTAGT. The CDR3 spells CASSAMAGTYGYTF. CDR3 sequence (DNA): TGTGCCAGCAGTGCAATGGCGGGTACCTATGGCTACACCTTC.

This chain connects TRBV5-5 to TRBJ2-1; 8 bases are a match to TRBD1. CDR1 SGHKS and CDR2 YYEKEE come from the germline V gene (reference sequence). CDR3 length: 14 residues. V trimming: 1 base; J trimming: 7 bases; junction bases outside the gene matches: 4. DNA for the CDR3: TGTGCCAGCAGCTTGATAACAGGGGGAAATGAGCAGTTCTTC. The encoded protein is CASSLITGGNEQFF.

The V and J genes are TRBV19 and TRBJ2-5, with TRBD2 as a possible D gene (6 bases). Germline V gene data show CDR1 as LNHDA and CDR2 as SQIVND (reference sequence). CDR3 size: 14 residues. V was cut by 2 bases and J by 5 bases, with 12 bases left in between. The CDR3 bases are TGTGCCAGTAGTATAAAGGCGGGACCGGAGACCCAGTACTTC. Translating it yields CASSIKAGPETQYF.

This clone was observed a few times. The chain has TRBV6-5 and TRBJ2-5; TRBD1 matches at 7 bases. The CDR3 sequence is 15 residues long. Germline CDR1 reads MNHEY; CDR2 reads SVGAGI. Trimming took 6 bases from V and 0 from J; bases not matched to a gene: 7. CDR3 loop: CASRPGQTYQETQYF. The CDR3 coding sequence is TGTGCCAGCAGGCCGGGACAGACGTACCAAGAGACCCAGTACTTC.

The rearrangement uses TRBV27 and TRBJ2-1; 14 nucleotides agree with TRBD2. Germline V gene sequence: CDR1 MNHEY, CDR2 SMNVEV (reference sequence). J gave up 5 bases and V 8 bases, and 11 bases lay outside the gene matches. CDR3 length: 17 residues. This chain's CDR3 is CASGPRTSGRRHNEQFF. The CDR3 bases are TGTGCCAGCGGACCCCGGACTAGCGGGAGGAGACACAATGAGCAGTTCTTC.

V usage is TRBV4-1 and J usage is TRBJ1-6; tentative D call: TRBD1 (5 bases). Trimming cost V 1 base and J 9 bases, with 22 bases left between them. The germline CDR1 and CDR2 sequences are MGHRA and YSYEKL. This CDR3 spans 18 amino acids. CDR3 DNA sequence: TGCGCCAGCAGCCAAGGAAAGTGGAGGGGCGGGGTGGTTTCACCCCTCCACTTT. This gives the protein CASSQGKWRGGVVSPLHF.

This chain joins TRBV6-5 and TRBJ1-1, with D possibly matching TRBD1 (5 bases). The CDR3 runs 12 residues. Germline assignment: CDR1 MNHEY and CDR2 SVGAGI. V shed 6 bases and J shed 5 bases, with 10 bases lying between them. The CDR3, as DNA: TGTGCCAGCAGCACGGGGGTTACTGAAGCTTTCTTT. It yields the protein CASSTGVTEAFF.

The V gene is TRBV6-1, the J gene TRBJ2-2, with 8 bases aligning to TRBD2. This CDR3 contains 16 residues. The V gene end was trimmed by 4 bases and the J gene end by 3 bases; junction bases not matched to a gene: 7. CDR1 is MNHNS, CDR2 SASEGT, per germline. For the CDR3, the DNA is TGTGCCAGCAGTGCTGGGACTAGTTCATACACCGGGGAGCTGTTTTTT. Translation: CASSAGTSSYTGELFF.

The chain is built from TRBV19 and TRBJ1-1; D is perhaps TRBD1 (5 bases). The CDR3 extends over 15 amino acids. Germline V gene sequence: CDR1 LNHDA, CDR2 SQIVND (reference sequence). V lost 2 bases and J lost 0, with 10 bases in between. CDR3 region: CASSIYGGMNTEAFF. The CDR3 DNA sequence: TGTGCCAGTAGTATATACGGGGGAATGAACACTGAAGCTTTCTTT.

The chain links TRBV4-1 to TRBJ2-5; D may be TRBD2 (5 bases). The length of the CDR3 is 17 residues. Trimming removed 0 bases from V and 4 bases from J, with 18 bases in between. Germline-derived CDR1 and CDR2 are MGHRA and YSYEKL. The CDR3 region is CASSQDGPPLRVETQYF. CDR3 DNA sequence: TGCGCCAGCAGCCAAGATGGACCTCCCTTGAGGGTAGAGACCCAGTACTTC.

The gene calls are TRBV7-8 and TRBJ1-1; D is ambiguous. Trimming removed 4 bases at V and 2 bases at J, with 14 bases between. Germline V gene data show CDR1 as SGHVS and CDR2 as FQNEAQ. The CDR3 is 15 residues long. The DNA of the CDR3 is TGTGCCAGCAGCTCGAGCGCCAACTCCAACACTGAAGCTTTCTTT. Amino acid sequence: CASSSSANSNTEAFF.

The J gene is TRBJ1-5, the V gene TRBV5-6; 7 bases fit TRBD1. Per the germline V gene, CDR1 is SGHDT and CDR2 is YYEEEE. The V gene end was trimmed by 1 base and the J gene end by 9 bases; junction bases not matched to a gene: 4. There are 13 residues in the CDR3. CDR3 residues: CASSLTGARPQHF. The CDR3 DNA sequence: TGTGCCAGCAGCTTGACAGGGGCAAGGCCCCAGCATTTT.

The genes are TRBV2 and TRBJ1-2; 7 nucleotides match TRBD1. Germline CDR1 reads SNHLY; CDR2 reads FYNNEI. With 7 bases clipped from V and 8 bases from J, the junction kept 4 bases outside the gene matches. This CDR3 spans 11 amino acids. CDR3 DNA: TGTGCCAGCAATACAGGGGTGGGCTACACCTTC. It specifies CASNTGVGYTF.

This chain joins TRBV28 and TRBJ2-1; 8 bases are shared with TRBD2. Germline assignment: CDR1 MDHEN and CDR2 SYDVKM. V dropped 3 bases and J dropped 4; count of bases not matched to a gene: 5. The CDR3 loop spans 15 amino acids. The CDR3 loop is CASSFGGGFYNEQFF. CDR3 nucleotide sequence: TGTGCCAGCAGTTTCGGCGGGGGGTTTTACAATGAGCAGTTCTTC.